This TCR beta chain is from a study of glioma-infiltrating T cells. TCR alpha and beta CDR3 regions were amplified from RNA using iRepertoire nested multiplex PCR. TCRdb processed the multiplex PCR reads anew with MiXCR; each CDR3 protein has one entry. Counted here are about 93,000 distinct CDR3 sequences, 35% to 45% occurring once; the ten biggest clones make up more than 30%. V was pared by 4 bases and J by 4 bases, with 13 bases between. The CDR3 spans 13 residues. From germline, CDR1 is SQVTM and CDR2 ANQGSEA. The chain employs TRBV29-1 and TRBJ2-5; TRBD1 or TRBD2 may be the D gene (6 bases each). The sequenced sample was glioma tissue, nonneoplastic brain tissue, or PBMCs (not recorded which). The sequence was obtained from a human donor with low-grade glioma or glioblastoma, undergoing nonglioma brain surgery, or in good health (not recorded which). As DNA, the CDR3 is TGCAGCGTTGGAGGGGGGAGTCCAGAGACCCAGTACTTC. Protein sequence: CSVGGGSPETQYF.